This TCR beta chain was observed in a study of blood T cell repertoires in COVID-19 (dated by TCRdb to about 2020). Some background on the complete study: Samples from collaborators originated in the United States, Italy and Spain and spanned both the acute and convalescent phases of COVID-19. The material from the prospective study consisted of cDNA or gDNA derived from T cells, B-cell-depleted T cells, or PBMCs. Deeply sampled blood TCRbeta repertoires from subjects exposed to, actively infected with, or recovered from COVID-19 were included in the dataset. The repertoires were released in a freely available public database meant as a resource for research on the immune response to SARS-CoV-2. Samples were obtained from the ongoing ImmuneRACE study (first 160 participants) and from 1,200 or so subjects provided by 6 global collaborators. Nearly every sample came with metadata listing a de-identified subject ID, COVID-19 status, age in years and sex. Where available, HLA class I and class II types were taken from metadata supplied by the sample provider and were not determined by assay-based typing.

What the research found in general, with its limitations: The amount of clinical and demographic metadata varied by source and participant and was provided uncurated.

The CDR3 covers 19 residues, taking in both the cysteine and the phenylalanine. Just the 57-base CDR3 DNA is kept, in frame starting at base 1. The germline V gene (reference sequence) yields MNHEY for CDR1 and SMNVEV for CDR2. V and J are trimmed by 5 bases and 0 bases, and the gene matches miss 7 bases of the junction. The immunoSEQ Assay, a bias-controlled multiplex PCR, was used to amplify TCRbeta CDR3 regions from genomic DNA. As for the authors' bioinformatics: Within the assay, amplification of reference gene primers was used to estimate how many nucleated cells each sample contained. Sequence reads were collapsed and filtered to measure the absolute abundance of every unique TCRbeta CDR3 rearrangement. Productive Simpson clonality was computed per sample as the square root of Simpson's diversity index over productive rearrangements. In its TCRdb copy, this immuneACCESS table keeps in-frame sequences only and misses some clones. Where compared with another copy, unresolved V genes explain less than half of these, and the others have no known cause. The D gene and trimming were derived from the DNA, and the V and J assignments and clone size from that table. The sample includes about 82,000 clones, with just under 80% observed a single time. Roughly 38% of the sample is taken by the ten largest.

In regard to this clone: Its specific antigen is unknown. Base qualities are missing; no much larger clone stands one base away.

One collaborating source in Seattle enrolled patients during active infection and followed them longitudinally through the course of disease. The collaborating institutions used their own protocols to collect whole blood in K2EDTA tubes. Collaborator samples were shipped for TCRbeta analysis as frozen whole blood, isolated PBMCs, or DNA extracted from either sample type. The chain links TRBV27 with TRBJ2-6, with TRBD2 matching 13 junction bases. The sequence was obtained from a man between 60 and 75 years old with COVID-19, enrolled during active disease. Sequenced: peripheral blood. The DNA reads as follows: TGTGCCAGCAGTGGCAGGGGACTAGCGGGACGCTCTGGGGCCAACGTCCTGACTTTC. This translates into CASSGRGLAGRSGANVLTF.